One sample yielded the 14 T cell receptor beta chains listed below, sequenced in a study of T-cell reconstitution after alpha-beta-depleted transplantation in children. Unique molecular identifiers featured in how the TCRbeta library was prepared. TCRdb re-called the PCR reads through MiXCR, storing one row per CDR3 protein. Of 640,000 or so distinct CDR3 sequences listed, 15% to 20% are singletons. The specimen was PBMCs from the stem cell graft donor, collected from the stem cell graft. These receptors originate from a human donor who donated a stem cell graft to a child with acute myeloid leukemia.

This clonotype was seen more than once but under ten times. This sequence joins TRBV7-2 and TRBJ1-4; D call uncertain. Trimming took off 5 bases at V and 0 bases at J, with 16 bases between the two ends. This CDR3 has 17 amino acids. Germline CDR1 is SGHTA and CDR2 is FQGNSA. The CDR3 DNA sequence: TGTGCCAGCAGCCCCGGGTCCGGGATCCCAACTAATGAAAAACTGTTTTTT. Residues: CASSPGSGIPTNEKLFF.

This clonotype was seen a few times. The genes are TRBV7-2 and TRBJ2-7, with 7 bases identical to TRBD2. The CDR3 runs to 15 residues. V shed 1 base and J 1 base; nucleotides not matched to a gene: 4. Germline-derived CDR1 and CDR2 are SGHTA and FQGNSA. DNA for the CDR3: TGTGCCAGCAGCTTAGTCTGGGAGGGGTCCTACGAGCAGTACTTC. This gives the protein CASSLVWEGSYEQYF.

The chain combines TRBV3-1 with TRBJ2-7, with D tentatively TRBD1 (6 bases). Germline assignment: CDR1 LGHDT and CDR2 YNNKEL (reference sequence). The CDR3 is made up of 14 amino acids. V lost 4 bases to trimming and J lost 1 base, with 11 bases between them. CDR3 amino acids: CASSPGQISYEQYF. The CDR3 DNA follows: TGTGCCAGCAGCCCCGGACAGATTTCCTACGAGCAGTACTTC.

This clonotype was counted between two and nine times. The rearrangement uses TRBV10-2 and TRBJ2-1; D uncertain. V was shortened by 1 base and J by 0 bases, with 10 bases between the two germline ends. This CDR3 has 16 residues. The V gene's germline CDR1 is WSHSY and CDR2 SAAADI. CDR3 in amino acids: CASSEFVGSSYNEQFF. The CDR3 coding sequence is TGCGCCAGCAGTGAGTTTGTGGGAAGCTCCTACAATGAGCAGTTCTTC.

This clonotype showed up just a few times. This chain uses TRBV28 with TRBJ2-5; 8 bases agree with TRBD1. Per the germline V gene, CDR1 is MDHEN and CDR2 is SYDVKM. With 5 bases clipped from V and 2 bases from J, the junction kept 13 bases outside the gene matches. This CDR3 spans 17 amino acids. The chain's CDR3 is CASSPDRGPGIQETQYF. CDR3 sequence (DNA): TGTGCCAGCAGTCCCGACAGGGGACCGGGAATACAAGAGACCCAGTACTTC.

This clonotype was counted many times. CDR3 region: CSARDRTYNEQFF. The CDR3 nucleotides read TGCAGTGCTAGAGATCGGACCTACAATGAGCAGTTCTTC. The chain employs TRBV20-1 and TRBJ2-1; D is uncertain. The CDR3 totals 13 residues. CDR1 and CDR2 (germline): DFQATT, SNEGSKA (reference sequence). V lost 0 bases and J lost 2, with 5 bases in between.

The chain combines TRBV13 with TRBJ2-3, with D hard to call. Germline CDR1 PRHDT, CDR2 FYEKMQ (reference sequence). Trimming pared 1 base from V and 2 bases from J, leaving 7 bases between. This CDR3 has 14 amino acids. CDR3 in amino acids: CASSLETDTDTQYF. The CDR3 DNA reads as TGTGCCAGCAGCTTAGAGACCGACACAGATACGCAGTATTTT.

This sequence joins TRBV12-3 or TRBV12-4 and TRBJ1-1, with D perhaps TRBD1 (6 bases). Trimming stripped 3 bases from V and 5 bases from J, with 13 bases between. This CDR3 region has 14 residues. CDR3 sequence: CASSLRGGRTEAFF. The CDR3 DNA reads as TGTGCCAGCAGTTTGAGGGGGGGGAGGACTGAAGCTTTCTTT.

This clonotype was seen ten or more times. The chain is built from TRBV29-1 and TRBJ1-2; D uncertain. Between the trimmed V and J ends, which lost 6 bases and 4 bases, there was a span of 18 bases. The CDR3 is made up of 14 amino acids. Germline V gives CDR1 SQVTM, CDR2 ANQGSEA. DNA for the CDR3: TGCAGCGTCCCGCCTAGGTCAAGGGCCTATGGCTACACCTTC. It translates to CSVPPRSRAYGYTF.

This clonotype came up many times. This rearrangement joins TRBV20-1 to TRBJ1-2; no firm D call. The V end lost 2 bases, the J end lost 3 bases, and 7 bases lay between the germline ends. The CDR3 runs to 12 residues. Germline CDR1 reads DFQATT; CDR2 reads SNEGSKA (reference sequence). This chain's CDR3 is CSARMADYGYTF. The CDR3, as DNA: TGCAGTGCTAGAATGGCAGACTATGGCTACACCTTC.

The chain links TRBV4-3 to TRBJ2-1, with D perhaps TRBD2 (5 bases). The CDR3 has 16 amino acids. V lost 0 bases, J lost 3 bases, and 12 bases lay in between. The germline gives CDR1 LGHNA, CDR2 YSLEER. The CDR3 DNA sequence: TGCGCCAGCAGCCAAGACACCCGCGGGTACTACAATGAGCAGTTCTTC. It encodes CASSQDTRGYYNEQFF.

This clonotype was recorded at least ten times. The chain employs TRBV20-1 and TRBJ1-1, with TRBD1 matching 9 bases. J lost 1 base, V lost 3 bases, and 15 bases had no gene match. Germline CDR1 and CDR2: DFQATT and SNEGSKA (reference sequence). The CDR3 is made up of 18 amino acids. CDR3 bases: TGCAGTGCTAGCCTTCCGGGACAGGGCGTAAGTGGGAACACTGAAGCTTTCTTT. It specifies CSASLPGQGVSGNTEAFF.

This clonotype was detected ten times or more. The V call is TRBV5-5, the J call TRBJ2-1; possible D gene TRBD2, 6 bases. Trimming cost V 1 base and J 6 bases, with 14 bases left between them. Germline V CDR1 and CDR2: SGHKS, YYEKEE (reference sequence). This CDR3 has 15 residues. CDR3 sequence: CASSLSAGYRNEQFF. CDR3 in DNA: TGTGCCAGCAGCTTGTCCGCGGGGTACCGCAATGAGCAGTTCTTC.

This clonotype was observed at least ten times. This chain uses TRBV20-1 with TRBJ2-1; D is uncertain. From germline, CDR1 is DFQATT and CDR2 SNEGSKA (reference sequence). CDR3 size: 12 residues. V lost 3 bases and J lost 7, with 10 bases in between. Here the CDR3 reads CSASRVENEQFF. CDR3 sequence (DNA): TGCAGTGCTAGTAGGGTAGAGAATGAGCAGTTCTTC.